What follows are 5 T cell receptor beta chains derived from one specimen sequenced in a study of blood T cell repertoires in COVID-19. Clones were read by immunoSEQ multiplex PCR, and TCRdb kept only the in-frame ones, dropping some. Of 150,000 to 200,000 clones in the sample, roughly 82% were seen once. Specimen: peripheral blood. Source of these receptors: a woman aged 60 to 75 with COVID-19, enrolled during active disease.

The table lists this clone with a few counts. V and J are TRBV7-9 and TRBJ2-1, with a tentative D call TRBD2 (5 bases). This CDR3 spans 13 amino acids. Germline V gene data show CDR1 as SEHNR and CDR2 as FQNEAQ (reference sequence). The germline V and J ends were trimmed by 1 base and 10 bases, with 11 bases remaining between them. CDR3 amino acids: CASSLGRTGEQFF. CDR3 DNA sequence: TGTGCCAGCAGCTTAGGAAGGACTGGGGAGCAGTTCTTC.

The chain carries TRBV21-1 and TRBJ1-6; the DNA was not compared with TRBD1, the D call given in the table. TRBV21-1 counts as a pseudogene. CDR3 length equals 14 residues. In DNA form, the CDR3 reads TGTGCCAGCAGCGCGCTCACAGTTAATTCACCCCTCCACTTT. Amino acid sequence: CASSALTVNSPLHF.

This clone is judged medium-sized. The chain employs TRBV21-1 and TRBJ2-7; the table's D call, TRBD2, has no DNA check behind it. TRBV21-1 is marked as a pseudogene. This CDR3 region has 14 residues. CDR3 DNA: TGTGCCAGCAGCGAACTAGCGGGGCGCTACGAGCAGTACTTC. Protein sequence: CASSELAGRYEQYF.

V gene TRBV7-3 combines with J gene TRBJ2-2; possibly TRBD1 for D (6 bases). The CDR3 length is 17 residues. V was trimmed by 0 bases and J by 4 bases, leaving 15 bases between them. Germline CDR1 and CDR2: SGHTA and FQGTGA. The CDR3 here is CASSLTLGGWGTGELFF. In DNA form, the CDR3 reads TGTGCCAGCAGCTTAACATTAGGGGGTTGGGGCACCGGGGAGCTGTTTTTT.

This chain links TRBV7-6 with TRBJ2-7, with TRBD1 matching 9 bases. The trim removed 4 bases at V and 4 bases at J, leaving 8 bases unmatched. The germline CDR1 and CDR2 sequences are SGHVS and FNYEAQ. This CDR3 has 15 residues. This CDR3 reads CASSYTGGGLYEQYF. CDR3 nucleotides: TGTGCCAGCAGCTACACAGGGGGCGGTTTGTACGAGCAGTACTTC.